Listed here are 15 T cell receptor beta chains from one sample, sequenced in a study of T cells in Graves' hyperthyroidism and ophthalmopathy (dated by TCRdb to about 2019). The library was built by means of multiplex PCR. TCRdb shows the sequencer as Illumina HiSeq 2000. The TCR beta CDR3 regions were amplified from RNA transcripts. For the first round of RT-PCR on the TCR CDR3, the HTBI primer set was used together with the Qiagen OneStep RT-PCR kit. Using fastp at Q25 and MiXCR, TCRdb reprocessed the public reads and kept productive beta chains. Rows matching on CDR3 protein sequence are summarized as one entry with the most common DNA and genes. This sample comprises about 400,000 distinct CDR3 sequences, roughly 13% of them detected only once. 25% to 30% of the sample is in the top ten clones. Input material: blood. These receptor sequences come from a man aged 45-65 years with Graves' ophthalmopathy.

There are a few counts of this clonotype. The chain couples TRBV29-1 to TRBJ2-3; 16 bases fit TRBD2. This CDR3 has 18 residues. CDR1 SQVTM and CDR2 ANQGSEA come from the germline V gene. The CDR3 nucleotides read TGCAGTGCTCCGGGACTAGCGGGAGGGCGGGCGAGCACAGATACGCAGTATTTT. As protein: CSAPGLAGGRASTDTQYF.

This clonotype was counted at least ten times. J is TRBJ1-3 and V is TRBV3-1, with D uncertain. The CDR3 covers 13 residues. The germline V gene has CDR1 LGHDT and CDR2 YNNKEL (reference sequence). V was clipped by 6 bases and J by 0 bases, with 6 bases between them. CDR3 region: CASSTDSGNTIYF. In DNA, the CDR3 is TGTGCCAGCAGTACGGACTCTGGAAACACCATATATTTT.

This clonotype was observed at least ten times. V and J are TRBV28 and TRBJ2-5; 10 bases map to TRBD1. Germline assignment: CDR1 MDHEN and CDR2 SYDVKM. V lost 1 base to trimming and J lost 5 bases; unmatched junction nucleotides: 7. This CDR3 is built from 16 residues. The CDR3 DNA follows: TGTGCCAGCAGTTTATCCGACAGGGGGCGACGGGAGACCCAGTACTTC. The encoded protein is CASSLSDRGRRETQYF.

This clonotype was picked up a small number of times. V is TRBV29-1 and J is TRBJ2-1, with a weak D call TRBD2 (5 bases). Germline V gene sequence: CDR1 SQVTM, CDR2 ANQGSEA. Trimming took off 7 bases at V and 0 bases at J, with 13 bases between the two ends. The CDR3 has 14 amino acids. The CDR3 DNA is TGCAGCGATAGAAGCGGTAGCTCCTACAATGAGCAGTTCTTC. Protein product: CSDRSGSSYNEQFF.

This clonotype was found many times. The chain links TRBV5-6 to TRBJ1-1; D may be TRBD1 (6 bases). V was trimmed by 6 bases and J by 4 bases, leaving 22 bases between them. Germline V gene data show CDR1 as SGHDT and CDR2 as YYEEEE. This CDR3 spans 16 amino acids. The CDR3 DNA follows: TGTGCCAGCACCCTAGGCACAGGGATGTCGGGCACTGAAGCTTTCTTT. Protein product: CASTLGTGMSGTEAFF.

This clonotype showed up just a few times. V and J are TRBV29-1 and TRBJ2-7; D not certain. From germline, CDR1 is SQVTM and CDR2 ANQGSEA. The CDR3 is 15 residues long. Trimming left V 5 bases short and J 0 bases short, with 17 bases between. In DNA form, the CDR3 reads TGCAGCGTTTCCTTGGGCAGTAAAATCTCCTACGAGCAGTACTTC. Its translation: CSVSLGSKISYEQYF.

This clonotype was seen repeatedly, ten times or more. V and J are TRBV18 and TRBJ2-7, with 13 nucleotides matching TRBD2. The CDR3 is 15 amino acids. V was clipped by 3 bases and J by 2 bases; unmatched bases: 1. Germline V gene lookup returns CDR1 KGHSH and CDR2 LQKENI. For the CDR3, the DNA is TGTGCCAGCTCACCTACTAGCGGGAGGGCCTACGAGCAGTACTTC. Its protein product is CASSPTSGRAYEQYF.

The V gene is TRBV15, the J gene TRBJ2-5; D unresolved. V lost 5 bases, J lost 4 bases, and 20 bases lay in between. The CDR3 has 16 amino acids. Germline V gives CDR1 LNHNV, CDR2 YYDKDF (reference sequence). In DNA, the CDR3 is TGTGCCACCAGCCCCCGGGTGGCCCGAAGGGCAGAGACCCAGTACTTC. It specifies CATSPRVARRAETQYF.

The DNA for the CDR3 is TGTGCCAGCAGTTTACTCCCGGACAGGGAAGGAAAGGAGCAGTACTTC. It is translated as CASSLLPDREGKEQYF. This chain uses TRBV27 with TRBJ2-7, with 8 nucleotides matching TRBD1. Germline loops: CDR1 MNHEY, CDR2 SMNVEV (reference sequence). V was pared by 2 bases and J by 7 bases, with 13 bases of the junction left unmatched. The CDR3 has 16 residues.

The chain uses TRBV9 and TRBJ1-1; no definite D call. The germline CDR1 and CDR2 sequences are SGDLS and YYNGEE. The CDR3 extends over 11 amino acids. The germline V and J ends were trimmed by 0 bases and 11 bases, with 8 bases remaining between them. The CDR3 DNA reads as TGTGCCAGCAGCGTAGCCTCCCTGGCTTTCTTT. Translating gives CASSVASLAFF.

This clonotype has at least ten counts. The genes are TRBV6-6 and TRBJ2-7; D might be TRBD1 or TRBD2, each matching 6 bases. The CDR3 spans 17 residues. V was trimmed by 2 bases and J by 4 bases, leaving 21 bases between them. In germline, CDR1 is MNHNY, CDR2 SVGAGI (reference sequence). The CDR3 region is CASSYRLGTQRGYEQYF. Written as DNA, the CDR3 is TGTGCCAGCAGTTACAGGCTAGGGACTCAAAGGGGGTACGAGCAGTACTTC.

This clonotype was detected many times. The chain combines TRBV11-2 with TRBJ2-1; unclear D gene. The CDR3 totals 15 residues. The ends were cut back, 4 bases at V and 2 bases at J, with 12 bases in the middle. Per the germline V gene, CDR1 is SGHAT and CDR2 is FQNNGV. The CDR3 loop reads CASSSLIGPYNEQFF. DNA of the CDR3: TGTGCCAGCAGCTCGCTCATCGGACCCTACAATGAGCAGTTCTTC.

The V gene is TRBV7-9, the J gene TRBJ2-2; 9 bases match TRBD2. J was trimmed by 5 bases and V by 2 bases; bases with no gene match: 6. This CDR3 is built from 16 residues. Germline values: CDR1 SEHNR, CDR2 FQNEAQ (reference sequence). The CDR3 DNA follows: TGTGCCAGCAGCTTATTAAGCGGGAGGAGGACCGGGGAGCTGTTTTTT. Its translation is CASSLLSGRRTGELFF.

This clonotype was seen a few times. The chain is built from TRBV19 and TRBJ2-5; maybe TRBD2 (6 bases). The CDR3 consists of 11 residues. Germline V CDR1 and CDR2: LNHDA, SQIVND (reference sequence). Trimming left V 10 bases short and J 5 bases short, with 11 bases between. CDR3 region: CATLEGETQYF. In DNA, the CDR3 is TGTGCCACCCTGGAGGGGGAGACCCAGTACTTC.

Points on this clonotype: One end of the junction is discordant with germline, which a read error may explain. The chain links TRBV28 to TRBJ1-1; 8 bases are shared with TRBD1. In germline, CDR1 is MDHEN, CDR2 SYDVKM. CDR3 length equals 14 residues. Here the CDR3 reads CASKRTGMNTKAFF. CDR3 nucleotides: TGTGCCAGCAAACGGACAGGGATGAACACTAAAGCTTTCTTT.